These 13 T cell receptor beta chains were sequenced from one sample in a study of T-cell reconstitution after alpha-beta-depleted transplantation in children. Unique molecular identifiers featured in how the TCRbeta library was prepared. TCRdb re-analysed the PCR reads in MiXCR, keeping a single row per CDR3 protein. The table includes roughly 790,000 distinct CDR3 sequences, about 15% detected once. This material consisted of PBMCs, mostly from graft donor cells, taken 360 days after TCRalphabeta/CD19-depleted stem cell transplant. The receptors shown here come from a male patient aged 10 to 17 who had a stem cell transplant for acute lymphoblastic leukemia, so the T cells may come from the graft donor.

This clonotype turned up a few times. V gene TRBV4-1 combines with J gene TRBJ2-3; D is possibly TRBD1 (6 bases). Germline V CDR1 and CDR2: MGHRA, YSYEKL. The CDR3 spans 16 residues. V lost 0 bases and J 2 bases, leaving 12 bases between the germline ends. The CDR3 is CASSQDPYRDTDTQYF. DNA of the CDR3: TGCGCCAGCAGCCAAGATCCGTACAGGGACACAGATACGCAGTATTTT.

The chain links TRBV20-1 to TRBJ2-7, with 7 bases lining up with TRBD2. The J segment lost 8 bases and the V segment lost 0 bases, leaving 13 bases of the junction unmatched. Germline lookup yields CDR1 DFQATT and CDR2 SNEGSKA (reference sequence). The CDR3 length is 15 residues. DNA for the CDR3: TGCAGTGCTAGAGATCGATCTAGCGGACCTACGAAGCAGTACTTC. The encoded protein is CSARDRSSGPTKQYF.

This chain uses TRBV4-1 with TRBJ1-3; D gene uncertain. CDR3 length equals 16 residues. Germline assignment: CDR1 MGHRA and CDR2 YSYEKL. The V end lost 2 bases, the J end lost 1 base, and 12 bases lay between the germline ends. The CDR3 DNA sequence: TGCGCCAGCAGCCAACTTGCTACGGGATCTGGAAACACCATATATTTT. Protein: CASSQLATGSGNTIYF.

The V gene is TRBV5-1, the J gene TRBJ1-6; 7 bases agree with TRBD1. CDR3 length: 14 residues. V was pared by 2 bases and J by 11 bases, with 7 bases of the junction left unmatched. Germline V gene data show CDR1 as SGHRS and CDR2 as YFSETQ. DNA of the CDR3: TGCGCCAGCAGCTTACAGGGGTTAAGGGCACCCCTCCACTTT. Amino acid sequence: CASSLQGLRAPLHF.

This clonotype was seen only a few times. This rearrangement joins TRBV11-2 to TRBJ1-1; TRBD1 matches at 7 bases. V shed 2 bases and J 0 bases; nucleotides not matched to a gene: 9. Germline V gene sequence: CDR1 SGHAT, CDR2 FQNNGV. The CDR3 extends over 17 amino acids. For the CDR3, the DNA is TGTGCCAGCAGCTTATTAAGGGGGCAAGGTATGAACACTGAAGCTTTCTTT. It encodes CASSLLRGQGMNTEAFF. Full variable domain (missing parts from reference TRBV11-2 and TRBJ1-1): EAGVAQSPRYKIIEKRQSVAFWCNPISGHATLYWYQQILGQGPKLLIQFQNNGVVDDSQLPKDRFSAERLKGVDSTLKIQPAKLEDSAVYLCASSLLRGQGMNTEAFFGQGTRLTVV.

This clonotype appeared many times. The chain recombines TRBV5-1 with TRBJ1-5; possible D gene TRBD1, 6 bases. V was cut by 0 bases and J by 4 bases, with 11 bases left in between. CDR3 size: 15 residues. The V gene's germline CDR1 is SGHRS and CDR2 YFSETQ. CDR3 nucleotides: TGCGCCAGCAGCTTGGTGGGGGCCGTTAATCAGCCCCAGCATTTT. It specifies CASSLVGAVNQPQHF.

This clonotype was seen repeatedly, ten times or more. V gene TRBV24-1 combines with J gene TRBJ2-5; D is undetermined. V lost 1 base to trimming and J lost 4 bases, with 12 bases between them. This CDR3 is 15 amino acids long. Germline-derived CDR1 and CDR2 are KGHDR and SFDVKD. This CDR3 is CATSDLKGLGETQYF. The CDR3, as DNA: TGTGCCACCAGTGATTTAAAGGGATTGGGAGAGACCCAGTACTTC.

Here the CDR3 reads CASSLEAIRLAFF. The CDR3 region has the DNA TGTGCCAGCAGCTTAGAGGCAATCAGGCTAGCTTTCTTT. The chain recombines TRBV7-2 with TRBJ1-1; D gene ambiguous. Germline V gene lookup returns CDR1 SGHTA and CDR2 FQGNSA. Trimming shortened V by 1 base and J by 10 bases, and 13 bases separated the two germline ends. This CDR3 comprises 13 residues.

The sample holds a few counts of this clonotype. V gene TRBV28 combines with J gene TRBJ2-7; the D gene is possibly TRBD1 (6 bases). There are 15 residues in the CDR3. CDR1 MDHEN and CDR2 SYDVKM come from the germline V gene. V dropped 3 bases and J dropped 4 bases, with 16 bases sitting between them. CDR3 region: CASSFSDSPLYEQYF. The CDR3 nucleotides read TGTGCCAGCAGTTTCTCGGACAGCCCACTGTACGAGCAGTACTTC.

This clonotype was counted ten times or more. The rearrangement joins TRBV10-2 to TRBJ1-2; D ambiguous. The CDR3 is 13 amino acids. Germline V gene sequence: CDR1 WSHSY, CDR2 SAAADI. The V end lost 6 bases, the J end lost 2 bases, and 10 bases lay between the germline ends. The CDR3 nucleotides are TGCGCCAGCAGGGTCCGACCGAACTATGGCTACACCTTC. This codes for CASRVRPNYGYTF.

This clonotype was seen many times. The chain carries TRBV7-7 and TRBJ2-1; 13 bases fit TRBD2. The CDR3 is 16 amino acids. Germline CDR1 SSHAT, CDR2 FNYEAQ (reference sequence). Trimming removed 1 base from V and 7 bases from J; junction bases left unmatched: 4. The DNA for the CDR3 is TGTGCCAGCAGCTTAGAGGGACTAGCGGGAAGAAATGAGCAGTTCTTC. This encodes CASSLEGLAGRNEQFF.

Turning to this clonotype: At one end, the junction sequence differs from germline, possibly due to a read error. The J gene is TRBJ2-7, the V gene TRBV7-9; D not certain. This CDR3 spans 14 amino acids. The V gene's germline CDR1 is SEHNR and CDR2 FQNEAQ (reference sequence). Here the CDR3 DNA reads TGTTCCAGCAGCTTACGTAAGGAATCCTACGAGCAGTACTTC. Translated: CSSSLRKESYEQYF.

This clonotype has more than one count but fewer than ten. The chain recombines TRBV6-5 with TRBJ2-1, with D unresolved. The CDR3 extends over 15 amino acids. Germline V gene sequence: CDR1 MNHEY, CDR2 SVGAGI. With 2 bases removed from V and 7 bases from J, the gap between germline ends came to 15 bases. The CDR3 protein is CASSYRVEARNEQFF. The CDR3 DNA sequence: TGTGCCAGCAGTTACCGTGTAGAGGCTCGGAATGAGCAGTTCTTC.